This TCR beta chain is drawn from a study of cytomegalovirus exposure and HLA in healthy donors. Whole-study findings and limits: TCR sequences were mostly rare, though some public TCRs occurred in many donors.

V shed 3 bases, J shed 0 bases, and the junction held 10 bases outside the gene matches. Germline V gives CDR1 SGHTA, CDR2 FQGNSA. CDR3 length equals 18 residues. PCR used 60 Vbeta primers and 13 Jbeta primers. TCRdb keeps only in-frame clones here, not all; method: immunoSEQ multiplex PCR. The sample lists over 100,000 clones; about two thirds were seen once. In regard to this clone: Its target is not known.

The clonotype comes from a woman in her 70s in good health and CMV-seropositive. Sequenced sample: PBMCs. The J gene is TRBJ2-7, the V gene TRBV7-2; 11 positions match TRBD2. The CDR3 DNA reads TGTGCCAGCAGCTTCCGTTCCATAGCGGGGGGGGACTCCTACGAGCAGTACTTC. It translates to CASSFRSIAGGDSYEQYF.